The rows below give T cell receptor beta chains drawn from one sample of a study of T cell responses to AZD1222 COVID-19 vaccine. Measured with immunoSEQ multiplex PCR; TCRdb has only the in-frame clones, and not every one. The sample carries some 140,000 clones, 85% to 95% recorded once. The specimen comprised peripheral blood, sampled on day 0 of AZD1222 vaccination. Source of these receptors: an adult in good health. Each CDR3 is given with its conserved first and last residue. D genes are given only for firm matches. Clone size, where shown, is once, few, many, or a class for clones that have expanded.

d_gene: .
abundance: .
v_gene: TRBV4-1
j_gene: TRBJ1-5
CDR3aa: CASSQDGGLGNQPQHF
CDR3nt: TGCGCCAGCAGCCAAGATGGGGGCCTGGGCAATCAGCCCCAGCATTTT

d_gene: .
abundance: .
v_gene: TRBV11-3
j_gene: TRBJ2-7
CDR3aa: CASPLGGGGRLREQYF
CDR3nt: TGTGCCAGCCCCTTAGGGGGGGGCGGTCGACTCCGGGAGCAGTACTTC

d_gene: .
abundance: .
v_gene: TRBV15
j_gene: TRBJ1-2
CDR3aa: CATSRVRDSSYTF
CDR3nt: TGTGCCACCAGCAGAGTTAGAGACAGTAGCTACACCTTC

d_gene: .
abundance: .
v_gene: TRBV7-3
j_gene: TRBJ2-5
CDR3aa: CASSPAGLRGETQYF
CDR3nt: TGTGCCAGCAGCCCCGCCGGGCTCAGAGGCGAGACCCAGTACTTC

d_gene: .
abundance: once
v_gene: TRBV13
j_gene: TRBJ2-5
CDR3aa: CASSLRLAEETQYF
CDR3nt: TGTGCCAGCAGCTTACGGCTAGCAGAAGAGACCCAGTACTTC

d_gene: .
abundance: .
v_gene: TRBV28
j_gene: TRBJ2-7
CDR3aa: CASSLAGNTYEQYF
CDR3nt: TGTGCCAGCAGTTTAGCCGGGAACACCTACGAGCAGTACTTC

d_gene: TRBD2
abundance: .
v_gene: TRBV28
j_gene: TRBJ2-7
CDR3aa: CASSTSGTSGNEQYF
CDR3nt: TGTGCCAGCAGTACGTCCGGGACTAGCGGGAACGAGCAGTACTTC

d_gene: .
abundance: .
v_gene: TRBV12-3/TRBV12-4
j_gene: TRBJ1-2
CDR3aa: CASSLGANYGYTF
CDR3nt: TGTGCCAGCAGTTTAGGAGCTAACTATGGCTACACCTTC

d_gene: TRBD2
abundance: .
v_gene: TRBV6-5
j_gene: TRBJ2-7
CDR3aa: CASSIFGTKPYEQYF
CDR3nt: TGTGCCAGCAGCATTTTCGGGACTAAACCCTACGAGCAGTACTTC

d_gene: TRBD1
abundance: .
v_gene: TRBV6-5
j_gene: TRBJ1-1
CDR3aa: CASSRTGGSEAFF
CDR3nt: TGTGCCAGCAGCCGGACAGGGGGATCTGAAGCTTTCTTT

d_gene: TRBD2
abundance: .
v_gene: TRBV6-6
j_gene: TRBJ2-7
CDR3aa: CASKIGGGRKVYEQYF
CDR3nt: TGTGCCAGTAAGATAGGTGGCGGGAGGAAAGTCTACGAGCAGTACTTC

d_gene: TRBD2
abundance: few
v_gene: TRBV29-1
j_gene: TRBJ2-4
CDR3aa: CSVARSGGENIQYF
CDR3nt: TGCAGCGTTGCCCGGAGCGGGGGGGAAAACATTCAGTACTTC

d_gene: .
abundance: .
v_gene: TRBV29-1
j_gene: TRBJ1-2
CDR3aa: CSVEGRGDGYTF
CDR3nt: TGCAGCGTTGAAGGAAGGGGAGATGGCTACACCTTC

d_gene: .
abundance: .
v_gene: TRBV4-2
j_gene: TRBJ1-5
CDR3aa: CASSQGAAGRGQPQHF
CDR3nt: TGTGCCAGCAGCCAAGGGGCAGCAGGGAGGGGTCAGCCCCAGCATTTT

d_gene: .
abundance: .
v_gene: TRBV10-3
j_gene: TRBJ1-5
CDR3aa: CAIARQAGDSNQPQHF
CDR3nt: TGTGCCATCGCACGCCAAGCCGGTGATAGCAATCAGCCCCAGCATTTT

d_gene: TRBD2
abundance: .
v_gene: TRBV5-1
j_gene: TRBJ2-7
CDR3aa: CASSPSGGSGYEQYF
CDR3nt: TGCGCCAGCAGCCCTTCGGGGGGGAGCGGCTACGAGCAGTACTTC

d_gene: .
abundance: .
v_gene: TRBV10-3
j_gene: TRBJ1-5
CDR3aa: CAIRPHSNQPQHF
CDR3nt: TGTGCCATCAGACCCCATAGCAATCAGCCCCAGCATTTT

d_gene: TRBD1
abundance: .
v_gene: TRBV11-2
j_gene: TRBJ1-2
CDR3aa: CASSSGGFPEGYTF
CDR3nt: TGTGCCAGCAGCTCAGGGGGCTTCCCGGAGGGCTACACCTTC

d_gene: .
abundance: .
v_gene: TRBV2
j_gene: TRBJ1-1
CDR3aa: CASMRIRGAEAFF
CDR3nt: TGTGCCAGCATGAGAATCCGAGGAGCTGAAGCTTTCTTT

d_gene: TRBD1
abundance: .
v_gene: TRBV6-5
j_gene: TRBJ1-4
CDR3aa: CASSYWTGREKLFF
CDR3nt: TGTGCCAGCAGTTACTGGACAGGGCGAGAAAAACTGTTTTTT

d_gene: .
abundance: .
v_gene: TRBV29-1
j_gene: TRBJ2-7
CDR3aa: CSVRRGGNNEQYF
CDR3nt: TGCAGCGTTCGCCGGGGCGGGAACAACGAGCAGTACTTC

d_gene: TRBD2
abundance: .
v_gene: TRBV19
j_gene: TRBJ2-1
CDR3aa: CASSMGTSGNNEQFF
CDR3nt: TGTGCCAGTAGTATGGGGACTAGCGGGAACAATGAGCAGTTCTTC

d_gene: .
abundance: .
v_gene: TRBV5-6
j_gene: TRBJ1-5
CDR3aa: CASSLAGRFSNQPQHF
CDR3nt: TGTGCCAGCAGCTTGGCAGGACGGTTTAGCAATCAGCCCCAGCATTTT

d_gene: .
abundance: .
v_gene: TRBV6-2/TRBV6-3
j_gene: TRBJ2-7
CDR3aa: CASSYSRRVKYF
CDR3nt: TGTGCCAGCAGTTACTCGAGACGGGTGAAGTACTTC

d_gene: .
abundance: .
v_gene: TRBV13
j_gene: TRBJ2-7
CDR3aa: CASSLGGTAYEQYF
CDR3nt: TGTGCCAGCAGCTTAGGCGGAACGGCATACGAGCAGTACTTC

d_gene: TRBD2
abundance: .
v_gene: TRBV4-1
j_gene: TRBJ2-3
CDR3aa: CASSQSGLPTDTQYF
CDR3nt: TGCGCCAGCAGCCAATCGGGACTACCCACAGATACGCAGTATTTT

d_gene: .
abundance: .
v_gene: TRBV20-1
j_gene: TRBJ2-7
CDR3aa: CSAGTNDEQYF
CDR3nt: TGCAGTGCGGGGACAAACGACGAGCAGTACTTC

d_gene: TRBD2
abundance: .
v_gene: TRBV5-1
j_gene: TRBJ2-1
CDR3aa: CASSLGGSGEQFF
CDR3nt: TGCGCCAGCAGCTTGGGCGGGAGTGGTGAGCAGTTCTTC

d_gene: TRBD2
abundance: .
v_gene: TRBV6-2/TRBV6-3
j_gene: TRBJ2-7
CDR3aa: CASSPLASGNYEQYF
CDR3nt: TGTGCCAGCAGCCCCCTGGCTAGCGGGAACTACGAGCAGTACTTC

d_gene: TRBD2
abundance: few
v_gene: TRBV5-1
j_gene: TRBJ2-5
CDR3aa: CASSLGLAVVTQYF
CDR3nt: TGCGCCAGCAGCTTGGGACTAGCGGTCGTGACCCAGTACTTC

d_gene: .
abundance: .
v_gene: TRBV7-9
j_gene: TRBJ1-4
CDR3aa: CASSAQQGWEKLFF
CDR3nt: TGTGCCAGCAGCGCACAACAGGGTTGGGAAAAACTGTTTTTT

d_gene: .
abundance: .
v_gene: TRBV5-6
j_gene: TRBJ2-2
CDR3aa: CASSSLDRIDTGELFF
CDR3nt: TGTGCCAGCAGCTCCCTAGACCGAATCGACACCGGGGAGCTGTTTTTT

d_gene: .
abundance: .
v_gene: TRBV9
j_gene: TRBJ2-1
CDR3aa: CASSVAEYNEQFF
CDR3nt: TGTGCCAGCAGCGTAGCGGAGTACAATGAGCAGTTCTTC

d_gene: TRBD2
abundance: once
v_gene: TRBV19
j_gene: TRBJ2-2
CDR3aa: CASSTTSGSGGELFF
CDR3nt: TGTGCCAGTAGTACCACTAGCGGGAGTGGCGGGGAGCTGTTTTTT

d_gene: .
abundance: .
v_gene: TRBV4-2
j_gene: TRBJ1-1
CDR3aa: CASSQGREGHVEAFF
CDR3nt: TGTGCCAGCAGCCAAGGACGGGAGGGTCATGTTGAAGCTTTCTTT

d_gene: .
abundance: once
v_gene: TRBV28
j_gene: TRBJ1-6
CDR3aa: CASSPLNSNSPLHF
CDR3nt: TGTGCCAGCAGCCCGCTCAATTCCAATTCACCCCTCCACTTT

d_gene: .
abundance: .
v_gene: TRBV2
j_gene: TRBJ2-7
CDR3aa: CAEGVVYEQYF
CDR3nt: TGTGCCGAGGGAGTTGTCTACGAGCAGTACTTC

d_gene: .
abundance: .
v_gene: TRBV27
j_gene: TRBJ2-7
CDR3aa: CASSRGPDEQYF
CDR3nt: TGTGCCAGCAGCAGGGGCCCTGACGAGCAGTACTTC

d_gene: .
abundance: .
v_gene: TRBV11-2
j_gene: TRBJ2-1
CDR3aa: CASSGGAASTYNEQFF
CDR3nt: TGTGCCAGCAGTGGGGGGGCAGCTTCGACCTACAATGAGCAGTTCTTC

d_gene: .
abundance: .
v_gene: TRBV12-5
j_gene: TRBJ2-7
CDR3aa: CASGKTGVTSYEQYF
CDR3nt: TGTGCTAGTGGCAAAACAGGAGTAACTAGCTACGAGCAGTACTTC

d_gene: TRBD2
abundance: few
v_gene: TRBV4-2
j_gene: TRBJ2-5
CDR3aa: CASSQDGPSGGEETQYF
CDR3nt: TGTGCCAGCAGCCAAGATGGGCCTAGCGGGGGAGAAGAGACCCAGTACTTC

d_gene: TRBD1
abundance: .
v_gene: TRBV28
j_gene: TRBJ1-5
CDR3aa: CASRGRGDRGYSNQPQHF
CDR3nt: TGTGCCAGCAGAGGCCGCGGGGACAGGGGATATAGCAATCAGCCCCAGCATTTT

d_gene: .
abundance: .
v_gene: TRBV18
j_gene: TRBJ2-3
CDR3aa: CASSPLAASDTQYF
CDR3nt: TGTGCCAGCTCACCACTAGCGGCATCAGATACGCAGTATTTT

d_gene: .
abundance: .
v_gene: TRBV2
j_gene: TRBJ2-2
CDR3aa: CASSEFGQYTGELFF
CDR3nt: TGTGCCAGCAGTGAATTTGGACAATACACCGGGGAGCTGTTTTTT

d_gene: TRBD1
abundance: .
v_gene: TRBV18
j_gene: TRBJ2-6
CDR3aa: CASSGTGASGANVLTF
CDR3nt: TGTGCCAGCTCAGGGACAGGGGCCTCTGGGGCCAACGTCCTGACTTTC

d_gene: TRBD2
abundance: once
v_gene: TRBV7-3
j_gene: TRBJ2-1
CDR3aa: CASRTRAGESANEQFF
CDR3nt: TGTGCCAGCAGGACCCGAGCGGGAGAGTCAGCAAATGAGCAGTTCTTC

d_gene: .
abundance: once
v_gene: TRBV5-1
j_gene: TRBJ2-7
CDR3aa: CASSLSAYEQYF
CDR3nt: TGCGCCAGCAGCTTGAGTGCCTACGAGCAGTACTTC

d_gene: .
abundance: once
v_gene: TRBV4-3
j_gene: TRBJ1-1
CDR3aa: CASSQVRQGGTEAFF
CDR3nt: TGCGCCAGCAGCCAAGTGCGGCAGGGCGGGACTGAAGCTTTCTTT

d_gene: .
abundance: .
v_gene: TRBV5-5
j_gene: TRBJ2-7
CDR3aa: CASSFPFQEQYF
CDR3nt: TGTGCCAGCAGCTTCCCGTTTCAGGAGCAGTACTTC

d_gene: .
abundance: .
v_gene: TRBV7-9
j_gene: TRBJ2-7
CDR3aa: CASSPTLSAEQYF
CDR3nt: TGTGCCAGCAGCCCCACCCTGAGCGCCGAGCAGTACTTC

d_gene: .
abundance: .
v_gene: TRBV5-4
j_gene: TRBJ2-5
CDR3aa: CASSLMGVGETQYF
CDR3nt: TGTGCCAGCAGCTTGATGGGGGTCGGGGAGACCCAGTACTTC

d_gene: .
abundance: .
v_gene: TRBV19
j_gene: TRBJ1-2
CDR3aa: CASSRDRAYGYTF
CDR3nt: TGTGCCAGTAGTCGTGACAGAGCCTATGGCTACACCTTC

d_gene: TRBD1
abundance: .
v_gene: TRBV29-1
j_gene: TRBJ1-2
CDR3aa: CSVAPGQGDGYTF
CDR3nt: TGCAGCGTTGCCCCGGGACAGGGGGATGGCTACACCTTC

d_gene: TRBD2
abundance: .
v_gene: TRBV28
j_gene: TRBJ2-7
CDR3aa: CATRLAGEQYF
CDR3nt: TGTGCCACCAGACTAGCCGGCGAGCAGTACTTC

d_gene: .
abundance: .
v_gene: TRBV2
j_gene: TRBJ2-7
CDR3aa: CASSEGGLTYEQYF
CDR3nt: TGTGCCAGCAGTGAGGGCGGATTAACCTACGAGCAGTACTTC